This T cell receptor beta chain was sequenced during a study of blood T cell repertoires in COVID-19. Study-level background: Sites in the United States, Italy and Spain provided acute and convalescent COVID-19 samples. From T cells, B-cell-depleted T cells, or PBMCs came the material, which was cDNA or gDNA.

After removal of 0 bases from V and 8 bases from J, the junction contained 5 bases not matched to a gene. Germline CDR1 KGHSH, CDR2 LQKENI. The CDR3 has 15 residues. Original processing notes: Cell counts per sample came from amplifying reference gene primers. TCRdb's table, derived via immunoSEQ multiplex PCR, lists solely in-frame clones and lacks some. V and J calls and clone size are as listed in that table; D and trimming were resolved from the DNA. The sample includes over 150,000 clones, about 75% of them seen just once. V and J are TRBV18 and TRBJ2-1; TRBD1 matches at 9 bases. The source is a woman between 65 and 79 years old with acute or convalescent COVID-19. The sequenced sample was peripheral blood. CDR3 nucleotides: TGTGCCAGCTCACCACCGACAGGGGGTTTGGATGAGCAGTTCTTC. It codes for CASSPPTGGLDEQFF.